This T cell receptor beta chain emerged from a study of blood T cell repertoires in COVID-19. Per the germline V gene, CDR1 is LNHNV and CDR2 is YYDKDF (reference sequence). The ends were cut back, 5 bases at V and 1 base at J, with 17 bases in the middle. CDR3 size: 16 residues. The repertoire was sequenced with immunoSEQ multiplex PCR; TCRdb's copy has only in-frame clones and lacks some. Found here are roughly 30,000 clones, nearly 90% of them singletons; the top ten hold roughly 1.5%. This receptor was taken from a man aged 60 to 69 with active COVID-19. The gene calls are TRBV15 and TRBJ1-1, with TRBD1 as a possible D gene (5 bases). The sequencing input was peripheral blood. This CDR3 is CATSLPGRGRNTEAFF. The CDR3, as DNA: TGTGCCACCAGCCTGCCGGGCCGGGGGAGGAACACTGAAGCTTTCTTT.